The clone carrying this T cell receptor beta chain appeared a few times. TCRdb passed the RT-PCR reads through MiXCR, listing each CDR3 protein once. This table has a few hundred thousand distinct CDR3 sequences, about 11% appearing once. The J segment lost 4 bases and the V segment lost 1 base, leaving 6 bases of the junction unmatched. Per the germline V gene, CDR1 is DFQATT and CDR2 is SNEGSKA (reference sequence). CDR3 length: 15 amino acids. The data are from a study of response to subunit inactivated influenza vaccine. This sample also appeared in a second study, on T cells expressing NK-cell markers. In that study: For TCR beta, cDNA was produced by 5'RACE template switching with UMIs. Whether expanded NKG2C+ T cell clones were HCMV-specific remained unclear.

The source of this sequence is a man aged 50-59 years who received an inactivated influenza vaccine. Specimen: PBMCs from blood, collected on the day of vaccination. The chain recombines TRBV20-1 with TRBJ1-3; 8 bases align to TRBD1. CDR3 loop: CSARVPTGAGNTIYF. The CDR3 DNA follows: TGCAGTGCTAGAGTTCCGACAGGGGCAGGAAACACCATATATTTT.